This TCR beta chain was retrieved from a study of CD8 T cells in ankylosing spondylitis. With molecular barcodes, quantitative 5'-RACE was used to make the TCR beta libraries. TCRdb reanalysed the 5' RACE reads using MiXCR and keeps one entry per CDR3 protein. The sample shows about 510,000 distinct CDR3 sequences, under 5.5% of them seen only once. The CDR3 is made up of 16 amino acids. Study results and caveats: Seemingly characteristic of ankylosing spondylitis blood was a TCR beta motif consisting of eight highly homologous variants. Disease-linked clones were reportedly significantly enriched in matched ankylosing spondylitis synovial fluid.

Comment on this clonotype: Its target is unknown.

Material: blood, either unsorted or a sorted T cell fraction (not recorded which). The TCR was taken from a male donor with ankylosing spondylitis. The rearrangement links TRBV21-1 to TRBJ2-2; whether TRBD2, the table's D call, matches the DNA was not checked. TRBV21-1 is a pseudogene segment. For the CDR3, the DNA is TGTGCCAGCAGCATAGAGCTAGCGGGAGTTGCCGGGGAGCTGTTTTTT. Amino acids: CASSIELAGVAGELFF.